This T cell receptor beta chain was sequenced during a study of glioma-infiltrating T cells after dendritic cell vaccination. The overall study: Dendritic cell vaccination trial patients had either newly diagnosed or recurrent glioblastoma. General study results and limits: Few patients contributed both blood and tumor specimens.

Amplification used 60 V beta primers and 13 J beta primers. Sequencing used immunoSEQ multiplex PCR; TCRdb keeps in-frame clones, though not all of them. The repertoire holds about 73,000 clones, with roughly 87% as singletons. Germline assignment: CDR1 LGHNT and CDR2 FRNRAP. This CDR3 contains 12 residues. The V gene lost 4 bases and the J gene lost 4 bases, with 6 bases spanning the gap. As for this clone: Its antigen is as yet unknown.

The sequence derives from a human donor with glioblastoma. The sequencing used blood, collected before dendritic cell vaccination. V usage is TRBV12-5 and J usage is TRBJ2-3; no clear D. The CDR3 DNA reads as TGTGCTAGTGGTTCCACACCAGATACGCAGTATTTT. Amino acids: CASGSTPDTQYF.